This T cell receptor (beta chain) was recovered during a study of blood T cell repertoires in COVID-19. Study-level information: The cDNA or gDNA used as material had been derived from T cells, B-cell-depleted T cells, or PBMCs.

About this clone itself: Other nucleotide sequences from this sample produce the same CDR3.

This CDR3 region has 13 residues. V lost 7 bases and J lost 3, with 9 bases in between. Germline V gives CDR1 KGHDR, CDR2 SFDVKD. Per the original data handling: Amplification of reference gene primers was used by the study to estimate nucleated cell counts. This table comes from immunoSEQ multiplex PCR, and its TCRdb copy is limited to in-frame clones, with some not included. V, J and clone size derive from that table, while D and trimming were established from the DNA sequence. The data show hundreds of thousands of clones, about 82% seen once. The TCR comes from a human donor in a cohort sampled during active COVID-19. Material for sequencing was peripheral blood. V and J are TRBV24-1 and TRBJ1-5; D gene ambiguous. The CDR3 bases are TGTGCCACCAGCGACCAGGTCAATCAGCCCCAGCATTTT. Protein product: CATSDQVNQPQHF.